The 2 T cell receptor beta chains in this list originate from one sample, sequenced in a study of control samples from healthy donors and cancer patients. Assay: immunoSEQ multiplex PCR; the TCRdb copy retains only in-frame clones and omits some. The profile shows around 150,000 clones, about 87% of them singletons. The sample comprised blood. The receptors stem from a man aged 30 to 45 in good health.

CDR3 loop: CASSEVAGGRYEQYF. The CDR3, as DNA: TGTGCCAGCAGTGAGGTAGCGGGAGGGAGGTACGAGCAGTACTTC. V is TRBV28 and J is TRBJ2-7; 11 nucleotides match TRBD2. CDR1 and CDR2 from the germline V gene are MDHEN and SYDVKM. Trimming at V came to 5 bases and at J to 4 bases, leaving 7 bases not matched to a gene. The CDR3 covers 15 residues.

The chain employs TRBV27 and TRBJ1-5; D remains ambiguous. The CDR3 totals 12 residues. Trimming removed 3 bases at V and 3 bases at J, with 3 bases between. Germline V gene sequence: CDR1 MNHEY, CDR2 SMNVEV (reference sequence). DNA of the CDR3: TGTGCCAGCAGTTTTTTCAATCAGCCCCAGCATTTT. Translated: CASSFFNQPQHF.